This is a list of T cell receptor beta chains from one sample in a study of T cell responses to AZD1222 COVID-19 vaccine. TCRdb's copy holds only in-frame clones and misses some; the assay was immunoSEQ multiplex PCR. The sample lists 90,000 to 120,000 clones, 70% to 90% seen once, with under 2.5% in the top ten. The material was peripheral blood, obtained 28 days after the second AZD1222 dose. These receptors all come from an adult who received the AZD1222 COVID-19 vaccine. CDR3s include the opening cysteine and the closing phenylalanine or tryptophan. Each record gives: D gene, clone size, J gene, V gene, CDR3 DNA, CDR3 protein. The D gene is left open where the match is weak. Part of the rows lack a size; the others show once, few, many or a class for expanded clones.

D gene: TRBD1; clone size: few; J gene: TRBJ2-7; V gene: TRBV7-2; CDR3 DNA: TGTGCCAGCAGCTTAAGGGCAGGGGGACACTACGAGCAGTACTTC; CDR3 protein: CASSLRAGGHYEQYF
D gene: -; clone size: -; J gene: TRBJ1-4; V gene: TRBV6-1; CDR3 DNA: TGTGCCAGCAGTGAAGGACCGACCGCAACTAATGAAAAACTGTTTTTT; CDR3 protein: CASSEGPTATNEKLFF
D gene: TRBD2; clone size: -; J gene: TRBJ2-5; V gene: TRBV27; CDR3 DNA: TGTGCCAGCAGACTAAGGGGGACTAGCGGAAGGTTGGGGGGGGCCCAAGAGACCCAGTACTTC; CDR3 protein: CASRLRGTSGRLGGAQETQYF
D gene: -; clone size: -; J gene: TRBJ1-3; V gene: TRBV7-9; CDR3 DNA: TGTGCCAGCAGCAAACGGGACCCGAGCTCTGGAAACACCATATATTTT; CDR3 protein: CASSKRDPSSGNTIYF
D gene: -; clone size: -; J gene: TRBJ2-3; V gene: TRBV7-2; CDR3 DNA: TGTGCCAGCAGCTTACGCGGGCTTAGCACAGATACGCAGTATTTT; CDR3 protein: CASSLRGLSTDTQYF
D gene: -; clone size: -; J gene: TRBJ1-3; V gene: TRBV6-1; CDR3 DNA: TGTGCCAGCAGTGAATTCGGGGGGCGAGCCGGGAGGGCCATATATTTT; CDR3 protein: CASSEFGGRAGRAIYF
D gene: TRBD1; clone size: -; J gene: TRBJ1-5; V gene: TRBV28; CDR3 DNA: TGTGCCAGCAGGTCCACAGGGGGCGCCAGGGGGCCCCAGCATTTT; CDR3 protein: CASRSTGGARGPQHF
D gene: -; clone size: -; J gene: TRBJ1-2; V gene: TRBV7-2; CDR3 DNA: TGTGCCAGCAGCTTAACTAGGCGACACCCGGGAGGAAATGGCTACACCTTC; CDR3 protein: CASSLTRRHPGGNGYTF
D gene: TRBD1; clone size: once; J gene: TRBJ2-7; V gene: TRBV27; CDR3 DNA: TGTGCCAGCAGTAAAGGACAGGCCTTGTCCTACGAGCAGTACTTC; CDR3 protein: CASSKGQALSYEQYF
D gene: -; clone size: -; J gene: TRBJ2-2; V gene: TRBV18; CDR3 DNA: TGTGCCAGCTCACCAGGGTCCACCGGGGAGCTGTTTTTT; CDR3 protein: CASSPGSTGELFF
D gene: TRBD1; clone size: few; J gene: TRBJ1-5; V gene: TRBV6-5; CDR3 DNA: TGTGCCAGCAGCCGGGACAGAGATCAGCCCCAGCATTTT; CDR3 protein: CASSRDRDQPQHF
D gene: -; clone size: -; J gene: TRBJ2-2; V gene: TRBV11-3; CDR3 DNA: TGTGCCAGCAGTCGCCGGGACACCGGGGAGCTGTTTTTT; CDR3 protein: CASSRRDTGELFF
D gene: TRBD1; clone size: -; J gene: TRBJ1-6; V gene: TRBV7-6; CDR3 DNA: TGTGCCAGCAGCCGACAAACTGGACAGGGAGTTTCACCCCTCCACTTT; CDR3 protein: CASSRQTGQGVSPLHF
D gene: TRBD1; clone size: once; J gene: TRBJ1-2; V gene: TRBV28; CDR3 DNA: TGTGCCAGCGGTTTCCCGGGACAGATCTATGGCTACACCTTC; CDR3 protein: CASGFPGQIYGYTF
D gene: -; clone size: -; J gene: TRBJ1-2; V gene: TRBV28; CDR3 DNA: TGTGCCAGCAGTTCCGGCGTGGCTGGACGACAGGCTAGCTACACCTTC; CDR3 protein: CASSSGVAGRQASYTF
D gene: TRBD1; clone size: -; J gene: TRBJ1-2; V gene: TRBV9; CDR3 DNA: TGTGCCAGCAGCGTAGGGGGACAGGCATCCTATGGCTACACCTTC; CDR3 protein: CASSVGGQASYGYTF
D gene: TRBD1; clone size: -; J gene: TRBJ1-1; V gene: TRBV6-4; CDR3 DNA: TGTGCCAGCAGTGAGAAGAAGGACAGGGCGGACACTGAAGCTTTCTTT; CDR3 protein: CASSEKKDRADTEAFF
D gene: -; clone size: once; J gene: TRBJ2-1; V gene: TRBV19; CDR3 DNA: TGTGCCAGTTCCCCCTACCATGGAGATGAGCAGTTCTTC; CDR3 protein: CASSPYHGDEQFF
D gene: -; clone size: -; J gene: TRBJ2-7; V gene: TRBV19; CDR3 DNA: TGTGCCAGTAGATACACCAGCCTCTCCTACGAGCAGTACTTC; CDR3 protein: CASRYTSLSYEQYF
D gene: -; clone size: -; J gene: TRBJ1-5; V gene: TRBV27; CDR3 DNA: TGTGCCAGCAGTTTCCTCGGACGAGGACAGCCCCAGCATTTT; CDR3 protein: CASSFLGRGQPQHF
D gene: -; clone size: once; J gene: TRBJ2-1; V gene: TRBV7-2; CDR3 DNA: TGTGCCAGCAGCTTACCCAGTACCTACAATGAGCAGTTCTTC; CDR3 protein: CASSLPSTYNEQFF
D gene: -; clone size: -; J gene: TRBJ2-3; V gene: TRBV21-1; CDR3 DNA: TGTGCCAGCAACCCTGCCGGGACTAGCGGGGGCACAGATACGCAGTATTTT; CDR3 protein: CASNPAGTSGGTDTQYF
D gene: TRBD1; clone size: -; J gene: TRBJ1-1; V gene: TRBV19; CDR3 DNA: TGTGCCAGTAGGGACAGGGTCATGAACACTGAAGCTTTCTTT; CDR3 protein: CASRDRVMNTEAFF
D gene: TRBD2; clone size: -; J gene: TRBJ2-7; V gene: TRBV7-9; CDR3 DNA: TGTGCCAGCAGCTTAAGGGCTAGCGGGGTCTACGAGCAGTACTTC; CDR3 protein: CASSLRASGVYEQYF
D gene: TRBD1; clone size: -; J gene: TRBJ1-2; V gene: TRBV10-3; CDR3 DNA: TGTGCCATCAGTGACCTAAGGGGACAGTATGGCTACACCTTC; CDR3 protein: CAISDLRGQYGYTF
D gene: -; clone size: -; J gene: TRBJ1-5; V gene: TRBV19; CDR3 DNA: TGTGCCAGTAGTACTGGACAGCCCCAGCCCCAGCATTTT; CDR3 protein: CASSTGQPQPQHF
D gene: TRBD2; clone size: once; J gene: TRBJ2-2; V gene: TRBV7-3; CDR3 DNA: TGTGCCAGCAGCCTCGGACTAGCGGGACTGACCGGGGAGCTGTTTTTT; CDR3 protein: CASSLGLAGLTGELFF
D gene: -; clone size: -; J gene: TRBJ2-7; V gene: TRBV5-4; CDR3 DNA: TGTGCCAGCAGCGGGGTAGGATACGAGCAGTACTTC; CDR3 protein: CASSGVGYEQYF
D gene: -; clone size: few; J gene: TRBJ1-4; V gene: TRBV2; CDR3 DNA: TGTGCCAGCAGTGGAGCCGGAAACAGTCTGAATGAAAAACTGTTTTTT; CDR3 protein: CASSGAGNSLNEKLFF
D gene: -; clone size: -; J gene: TRBJ1-4; V gene: TRBV4-1; CDR3 DNA: TGCGCCAGCAGCCAAGAGGGAGGAGGGCGAGGTGAAAAACTGTTTTTT; CDR3 protein: CASSQEGGGRGEKLFF
D gene: -; clone size: -; J gene: TRBJ1-4; V gene: TRBV12-3/TRBV12-4; CDR3 DNA: TGTGCCAGCAGTTTAAACCCTGAAAAACTGTTTTTT; CDR3 protein: CASSLNPEKLFF
D gene: TRBD1; clone size: once; J gene: TRBJ1-2; V gene: TRBV28; CDR3 DNA: TGTGCCAGCAGCACTATGACAGGGGGCGACTATGGCTACACCTTC; CDR3 protein: CASSTMTGGDYGYTF
D gene: -; clone size: -; J gene: TRBJ1-1; V gene: TRBV19; CDR3 DNA: TGTGCCAGTAGTATTACAGCTGAGAACACTGAAGCTTTCTTT; CDR3 protein: CASSITAENTEAFF
D gene: TRBD1; clone size: -; J gene: TRBJ2-7; V gene: TRBV9; CDR3 DNA: TGTGCCAGCAGCGAGGGACAGGGGATATCCTACGAGCAGTACTTC; CDR3 protein: CASSEGQGISYEQYF
D gene: -; clone size: -; J gene: TRBJ1-6; V gene: TRBV29-1; CDR3 DNA: TGCAGCGTTAAAATAACCGGAGGAGAGAATTCACCCCTCCACTTT; CDR3 protein: CSVKITGGENSPLHF
D gene: TRBD2; clone size: -; J gene: TRBJ2-1; V gene: TRBV6-2/TRBV6-3; CDR3 DNA: TGTGCCAGCAGTTACGCACCTAGCGGAGCAGACTACAATGAGCAGTTCTTC; CDR3 protein: CASSYAPSGADYNEQFF
D gene: -; clone size: few; J gene: TRBJ1-2; V gene: TRBV25-1; CDR3 DNA: TGTGCCAGCAGTGCCGGGACCGCTGGCTACACCTTC; CDR3 protein: CASSAGTAGYTF
D gene: TRBD1; clone size: -; J gene: TRBJ1-5; V gene: TRBV2; CDR3 DNA: TGTGCCAGCAGAATCGGACAGGCCAGCAATCAGCCCCAGCATTTT; CDR3 protein: CASRIGQASNQPQHF
D gene: -; clone size: -; J gene: TRBJ2-5; V gene: TRBV7-3; CDR3 DNA: TGTGCCAGCAGCATACAGGCAACAGAGACCCAGTACTTC; CDR3 protein: CASSIQATETQYF
D gene: TRBD1; clone size: -; J gene: TRBJ1-4; V gene: TRBV6-5; CDR3 DNA: TGTGCCAGCAGTCCCAGGGGGGCTTTTGAAAAACTGTTTTTT; CDR3 protein: CASSPRGAFEKLFF
D gene: TRBD2; clone size: -; J gene: TRBJ2-1; V gene: TRBV5-6; CDR3 DNA: TGTGCCAGCAGCTTGGGGCTAGCGGGAGGCCACGGTGAGCAGTTCTTC; CDR3 protein: CASSLGLAGGHGEQFF
D gene: -; clone size: -; J gene: TRBJ1-2; V gene: TRBV6-6; CDR3 DNA: TGTGCCAGCAGTCGAGGCCCGGGGCGCCTGGAGTATGGCTACACCTTC; CDR3 protein: CASSRGPGRLEYGYTF
D gene: -; clone size: -; J gene: TRBJ1-1; V gene: TRBV12-5; CDR3 DNA: TGTGCTAGTGGTTTGGTACTTGGCACTGAAGCTTTCTTT; CDR3 protein: CASGLVLGTEAFF
D gene: -; clone size: -; J gene: TRBJ2-2; V gene: TRBV27; CDR3 DNA: TGTGCCAGCAGTTTTAAGCGCCACACCGGGGAGCTGTTTTTT; CDR3 protein: CASSFKRHTGELFF
D gene: -; clone size: -; J gene: TRBJ2-7; V gene: TRBV21-1; CDR3 DNA: TGTGCCAGCAGCAAATACAGCCTAGCGGGTGTAACCTACGAGCAGTACTTC; CDR3 protein: CASSKYSLAGVTYEQYF